Listed below are T cell receptor beta chains from one sample, sequenced in a study of blood T cell repertoires in COVID-19. Measured with immunoSEQ multiplex PCR; TCRdb has only the in-frame clones, and not every one. The sample records thousands of clones, 87% being singletons. Sequencing used peripheral blood. Receptors originate from a man in his 70s with active COVID-19. The CDR3 runs from the conserved cysteine through the conserved F or W. A D gene is named only where the DNA matches it firmly. Not every row has a clone size; where given, it reads once, few, many or a size class.

d_call: TRBD1
v_call: TRBV30
clone_size: .
j_call: TRBJ1-2
cdr3_aa: CAWRRDRAGYGYTF
cdr3_nt: TGTGCCTGGAGGCGGGACAGGGCAGGCTATGGCTACACCTTC

d_call: .
v_call: TRBV9
clone_size: .
j_call: TRBJ1-3
cdr3_aa: CASSEGASGNTIYF
cdr3_nt: TGTGCCAGCAGCGAAGGGGCCTCTGGAAACACCATATATTTT

d_call: TRBD1
v_call: TRBV4-3
clone_size: .
j_call: TRBJ1-1
cdr3_aa: CASSPGQGGVRDTEAFF
cdr3_nt: TGCGCCAGCAGCCCGGGACAGGGGGGCGTAAGGGACACTGAAGCTTTCTTT

d_call: TRBD1
v_call: TRBV29-1
clone_size: .
j_call: TRBJ2-5
cdr3_aa: CSAGRGNTGVETQYF
cdr3_nt: TGCAGCGCCGGCCGGGGAAATACAGGGGTAGAGACCCAGTACTTC

d_call: TRBD2
v_call: TRBV9
clone_size: .
j_call: TRBJ2-3
cdr3_aa: CASSSPSGISTDTQYF
cdr3_nt: TGTGCCAGCAGCTCCCCAAGCGGGATTAGCACAGATACGCAGTATTTT

d_call: TRBD2
v_call: TRBV3-1/TRBV3-2
clone_size: few
j_call: TRBJ2-1
cdr3_aa: CASSPGLAGGDEQFF
cdr3_nt: TGTGCCAGCAGCCCTGGACTAGCGGGAGGGGATGAGCAGTTCTTC

d_call: .
v_call: TRBV13
clone_size: .
j_call: TRBJ2-7
cdr3_aa: CASRQGGDEQYF
cdr3_nt: TGTGCCAGCAGGCAGGGGGGCGACGAGCAGTACTTC

d_call: .
v_call: TRBV5-6
clone_size: large
j_call: TRBJ1-2
cdr3_aa: CASSLGAGSVYGYTF
cdr3_nt: TGTGCCAGCAGCTTGGGGGCAGGGTCGGTCTATGGCTACACCTTC

d_call: .
v_call: TRBV24-1
clone_size: once
j_call: TRBJ1-1
cdr3_aa: CATRQGDTEAFF
cdr3_nt: TGTGCCACCAGACAGGGAGATACTGAAGCTTTCTTT

d_call: .
v_call: TRBV7-3
clone_size: .
j_call: TRBJ2-5
cdr3_aa: CASSPRRAAKETQYF
cdr3_nt: TGTGCCAGCAGCCCCAGGCGGGCTGCAAAAGAGACCCAGTACTTC

d_call: .
v_call: TRBV5-8
clone_size: .
j_call: TRBJ1-1
cdr3_aa: CASSHAFFRVTEAFF
cdr3_nt: TGTGCCAGCAGCCACGCCTTCTTCAGGGTCACTGAAGCTTTCTTT

d_call: .
v_call: TRBV6-5
clone_size: .
j_call: TRBJ2-1
cdr3_aa: CASSQSGYSYNEQFF
cdr3_nt: TGTGCCAGCAGTCAAAGCGGGTACTCCTACAATGAGCAGTTCTTC

d_call: .
v_call: TRBV4-1
clone_size: .
j_call: TRBJ2-1
cdr3_aa: CASSLRGASLNNEQFF
cdr3_nt: TGCGCCAGCAGCCTACGGGGGGCGTCCCTTAACAATGAGCAGTTCTTC

d_call: .
v_call: TRBV27
clone_size: .
j_call: TRBJ1-1
cdr3_aa: CASTSFTEAFF
cdr3_nt: TGTGCCAGCACTAGTTTCACTGAAGCTTTCTTT

d_call: TRBD2
v_call: TRBV4-3
clone_size: .
j_call: TRBJ2-3
cdr3_aa: CASSQVSSGGRTDTQYF
cdr3_nt: TGCGCCAGCAGCCAAGTTTCGAGCGGGGGCAGAACAGATACGCAGTATTTT

d_call: TRBD2
v_call: TRBV7-7
clone_size: .
j_call: TRBJ2-2
cdr3_aa: CASSNRGGLGGELFF
cdr3_nt: TGTGCTAGCAGCAATCGGGGGGGCCTTGGCGGGGAGCTGTTTTTT

d_call: TRBD2
v_call: TRBV19
clone_size: once
j_call: TRBJ2-7
cdr3_aa: CASSRLAGGLYEQYF
cdr3_nt: TGTGCCAGTAGTCGTCTAGCGGGAGGCCTGTACGAGCAGTACTTC

d_call: .
v_call: TRBV2
clone_size: .
j_call: TRBJ1-2
cdr3_aa: CASSSGWTANLNYGYTF
cdr3_nt: TGTGCCAGCAGTTCAGGGTGGACAGCAAACCTTAACTATGGCTACACCTTC

d_call: .
v_call: TRBV19
clone_size: .
j_call: TRBJ2-1
cdr3_aa: CASSIGGVYSYNEQFF
cdr3_nt: TGTGCCAGTAGTATAGGCGGAGTTTACTCCTACAATGAGCAGTTCTTC

d_call: TRBD2
v_call: TRBV7-9
clone_size: .
j_call: TRBJ2-3
cdr3_aa: CASSRGLAGSTDTQYF
cdr3_nt: TGTGCCAGCAGCCGCGGACTAGCGGGTAGCACAGATACGCAGTATTTT

d_call: .
v_call: TRBV10-3
clone_size: .
j_call: TRBJ1-1
cdr3_aa: CAISELAGTRSSAEAFF
cdr3_nt: TGTGCCATCAGTGAGCTTGCCGGGACACGGTCGAGTGCTGAAGCTTTCTTT

d_call: TRBD2
v_call: TRBV5-4
clone_size: .
j_call: TRBJ2-7
cdr3_aa: CASSSGLAAYEQYF
cdr3_nt: TGTGCCAGCAGCTCGGGACTAGCGGCCTACGAGCAGTACTTC

d_call: TRBD1
v_call: TRBV25-1
clone_size: .
j_call: TRBJ2-6
cdr3_aa: CASSDFTGGAGANVLTF
cdr3_nt: TGTGCCAGCAGTGACTTTACAGGGGGCGCTGGGGCCAACGTCCTGACTTTC

d_call: .
v_call: TRBV5-5
clone_size: .
j_call: TRBJ2-5
cdr3_aa: CASSAAASQETQYF
cdr3_nt: TGTGCCAGCAGCGCGGCAGCATCCCAAGAGACCCAGTACTTC

d_call: TRBD1
v_call: TRBV27
clone_size: .
j_call: TRBJ2-1
cdr3_aa: CASSYRGPLNEQFF
cdr3_nt: TGTGCCAGCAGTTACAGGGGGCCCCTCAATGAGCAGTTCTTC

d_call: .
v_call: TRBV27
clone_size: once
j_call: TRBJ1-6
cdr3_aa: CASTTKGTGSPLHF
cdr3_nt: TGTGCCAGCACCACAAAGGGGACTGGATCACCCCTCCACTTT

d_call: TRBD2
v_call: TRBV6-5
clone_size: .
j_call: TRBJ2-1
cdr3_aa: CAIRGAGGGHNEQFF
cdr3_nt: TGTGCCATCCGGGGCGCGGGAGGAGGGCACAATGAGCAGTTCTTC

d_call: TRBD2
v_call: TRBV14
clone_size: .
j_call: TRBJ2-1
cdr3_aa: CASSQHLAGSYNEQFF
cdr3_nt: TGTGCCAGCAGCCAACACCTAGCGGGGAGTTACAATGAGCAGTTCTTC

d_call: .
v_call: TRBV9
clone_size: .
j_call: TRBJ2-5
cdr3_aa: CASSVGSETRWETQYF
cdr3_nt: TGTGCCAGCAGCGTAGGGAGTGAGACCCGTTGGGAGACCCAGTACTTC

d_call: .
v_call: TRBV6-5
clone_size: .
j_call: TRBJ2-1
cdr3_aa: CASSPDGYPNEQFF
cdr3_nt: TGTGCCAGCAGTCCTGACGGGTACCCCAATGAGCAGTTCTTC

d_call: TRBD1
v_call: TRBV9
clone_size: .
j_call: TRBJ2-2
cdr3_aa: CASSARGTGGASTGELFF
cdr3_nt: TGTGCCAGCAGCGCCAGGGGGACAGGGGGCGCTAGCACCGGGGAGCTGTTTTTT

d_call: .
v_call: TRBV29-1
clone_size: .
j_call: TRBJ1-1
cdr3_aa: CSAGRGTEAFF
cdr3_nt: TGCAGCGCCGGGAGGGGCACTGAAGCTTTCTTT

d_call: .
v_call: TRBV7-8
clone_size: .
j_call: TRBJ1-1
cdr3_aa: CASSLGGWNTEAFF
cdr3_nt: TGTGCCAGCAGCTTGGGGGGGTGGAACACTGAAGCTTTCTTT

d_call: TRBD2
v_call: TRBV6-2/TRBV6-3
clone_size: .
j_call: TRBJ2-5
cdr3_aa: CASSYSMASGGLYQETQYF
cdr3_nt: TGTGCCAGCAGTTACTCGATGGCTAGCGGGGGGTTGTACCAAGAGACCCAGTACTTC

d_call: .
v_call: TRBV5-1
clone_size: .
j_call: TRBJ1-1
cdr3_aa: CASRVYTTTEAFF
cdr3_nt: TGCGCCAGCAGAGTTTACACCACCACTGAAGCTTTCTTT

d_call: TRBD1
v_call: TRBV4-2
clone_size: large
j_call: TRBJ1-2
cdr3_aa: CASSQVGTGEHGYTF
cdr3_nt: TGTGCCAGCAGCCAAGTGGGGACAGGGGAACATGGCTACACCTTC

d_call: TRBD1
v_call: TRBV10-1
clone_size: once
j_call: TRBJ1-1
cdr3_aa: CASKGQDTEAFF
cdr3_nt: TGCGCCAGCAAGGGACAGGACACTGAAGCTTTCTTT

d_call: .
v_call: TRBV7-2
clone_size: few
j_call: TRBJ1-3
cdr3_aa: CASSLVGGAAGNTIYF
cdr3_nt: TGTGCCAGCAGCTTAGTCGGGGGAGCGGCTGGAAACACCATATATTTT

d_call: .
v_call: TRBV6-6
clone_size: .
j_call: TRBJ2-2
cdr3_aa: CASGLGGELFF
cdr3_nt: TGTGCCAGCGGGCTCGGCGGGGAGCTGTTTTTT

d_call: TRBD1
v_call: TRBV4-1
clone_size: .
j_call: TRBJ1-5
cdr3_aa: CASRGQGYNQPQHF
cdr3_nt: TGCGCCAGCAGGGGACAGGGGTACAATCAGCCCCAGCATTTT

d_call: .
v_call: TRBV10-3
clone_size: .
j_call: TRBJ1-5
cdr3_aa: CATNRDSNQPQHF
cdr3_nt: TGTGCCACCAACCGGGATAGCAATCAGCCCCAGCATTTT

d_call: .
v_call: TRBV5-4
clone_size: .
j_call: TRBJ1-5
cdr3_aa: CASSTRDQPQHF
cdr3_nt: TGTGCCAGCAGCACCAGGGATCAGCCCCAGCATTTT

d_call: TRBD2
v_call: TRBV11-1
clone_size: .
j_call: TRBJ2-1
cdr3_aa: CASRYDAGTSNEQFF
cdr3_nt: TGTGCCAGCAGATATGACGCCGGGACTAGCAATGAGCAGTTCTTC

d_call: TRBD1
v_call: TRBV2
clone_size: .
j_call: TRBJ2-2
cdr3_aa: CASRTPGQGVTGELFF
cdr3_nt: TGTGCCAGCAGGACCCCGGGACAGGGGGTCACCGGGGAGCTGTTTTTT

d_call: TRBD2
v_call: TRBV5-5
clone_size: .
j_call: TRBJ2-3
cdr3_aa: CASSFRLAGDGTQYF
cdr3_nt: TGTGCCAGCAGCTTCCGACTAGCGGGAGACGGTACGCAGTATTTT

d_call: .
v_call: TRBV7-9
clone_size: .
j_call: TRBJ2-7
cdr3_aa: CASSLSQRTYEQYF
cdr3_nt: TGTGCCAGCAGCTTATCGCAGCGGACCTACGAGCAGTACTTC

d_call: .
v_call: TRBV5-1
clone_size: .
j_call: TRBJ2-5
cdr3_aa: CASSLILRGAEGETQYF
cdr3_nt: TGCGCCAGCAGCTTAATTCTTCGGGGGGCCGAAGGGGAGACCCAGTACTTC

d_call: .
v_call: TRBV18
clone_size: .
j_call: TRBJ1-2
cdr3_aa: CASAAGTRGNNYYGYTF
cdr3_nt: TGTGCCAGCGCCGCTGGGACACGAGGAAACAATTACTATGGCTACACCTTC

d_call: .
v_call: TRBV6-5
clone_size: few
j_call: TRBJ1-1
cdr3_aa: CASSSYRENTEAFF
cdr3_nt: TGTGCCAGCAGCTCATACAGGGAGAACACTGAAGCTTTCTTT

d_call: .
v_call: TRBV27
clone_size: .
j_call: TRBJ2-3
cdr3_aa: CASSLGWAGDTQYF
cdr3_nt: TGTGCCAGCAGTTTAGGGTGGGCAGGAGATACGCAGTATTTT

d_call: TRBD1
v_call: TRBV4-1
clone_size: .
j_call: TRBJ2-7
cdr3_aa: CASSQDEGARPPEQYF
cdr3_nt: TGCGCCAGCAGCCAAGACGAGGGGGCGCGACCCCCGGAGCAGTACTTC

d_call: TRBD1
v_call: TRBV5-1
clone_size: .
j_call: TRBJ1-2
cdr3_aa: CASSGTEGRGYTF
cdr3_nt: TGCGCCAGCAGTGGGACAGAAGGCCGGGGCTACACCTTC